This T cell receptor beta chain originates from a study of vaccination effects on CD4 cells after COVID-19. Study details: After expansion with viral peptide pools in the ViraFEST assay, antigen-specific CD4+ T cells were sequenced. Sample donation by two convalescent patients took place 16 days and one week before vaccination. The study's findings and limits: Marked clonal contraction of both clone types appeared late after vaccination.

V trimming: 1 base; J trimming: 0 bases; junction bases outside the gene matches: 1. The CDR3 loop spans 16 amino acids. Germline V CDR1 and CDR2: SGHTA, FQGNSA. Points on this clone: The antigen remains unidentified.

Using immunoSEQ multiplex PCR, the repertoire was profiled, and TCRdb retains in-frame clones only, with some absent. The sample carries under 50,000 clones, about 76% recorded once. The culture ran for roughly ten days before CD4+ T cells were isolated. The person was diagnosed with PCR-confirmed SARS-CoV-2 infection between March and December 2020. Specimen: CD4+ T cells from PBMCs cultured without peptide, collected before COVID-19 vaccination. The chain joins TRBV7-2 to TRBJ2-2, with 8 bases aligning to TRBD2. This sequence originates from a human donor who had a prior SARS-CoV-2 infection. The CDR3 reads CASSLDGGANTGELFF. The CDR3 DNA reads TGTGCCAGCAGCTTAGACGGGGGGGCGAACACCGGGGAGCTGTTTTTT.